These T cell receptor beta chains were read from a single sample in a study of T cell responses to AZD1222 COVID-19 vaccine. TCRdb keeps only in-frame clones here, not all; method: immunoSEQ multiplex PCR. The table records more than 100,000 clones, about 92% of them present only once. The material was peripheral blood, obtained 28 days after the second AZD1222 dose. The receptors stem from an adult who received the AZD1222 COVID-19 vaccine. Both conserved end residues are part of each CDR3. The order of the fields is D gene, V gene, J gene, clone size, CDR3 protein, CDR3 DNA. D genes are given only for firm matches. Clone size appears in some rows only: once, few, many, or a class for an expanded clone.

NA	TRBV30	TRBJ1-6	NA	CAWSAQAYGSPLHF	TGTGCCTGGAGCGCACAGGCGTACGGGTCACCCCTCCACTTT
NA	TRBV2	TRBJ2-7	NA	CASSGDGSYEQYF	TGTGCCAGCAGTGGAGACGGATCCTACGAGCAGTACTTC
NA	TRBV6-1	TRBJ2-4	NA	CASSEPPNSAKNIQYF	TGTGCCAGCAGTGAACCCCCCAACTCAGCCAAAAACATTCAGTACTTC
NA	TRBV28	TRBJ1-2	once	CASSLRSGYTF	TGTGCCAGCAGTCTCCGGTCTGGCTACACCTTC
NA	TRBV3-1/TRBV3-2	TRBJ2-1	NA	CASSPSFGISRHEQFF	TGTGCCAGCAGCCCCTCTTTTGGTATTTCGAGACATGAGCAGTTCTTC
NA	TRBV7-9	TRBJ2-5	once	CASSLAKYQETQYF	TGTGCCAGCAGCTTAGCGAAGTACCAAGAGACCCAGTACTTC
TRBD1	TRBV2	TRBJ1-1	NA	CASRPDRGTEAFF	TGTGCCAGCAGACCCGACAGGGGTACTGAAGCTTTCTTT
TRBD2	TRBV30	TRBJ2-2	NA	CAWAMGLAGVIGELFF	TGTGCCTGGGCAATGGGGCTAGCGGGAGTAATCGGGGAGCTGTTTTTT
NA	TRBV4-2	TRBJ2-1	NA	CASSREIAYEQFF	TGTGCCAGCAGCCGAGAGATAGCGTATGAGCAGTTCTTC
TRBD1	TRBV5-1	TRBJ1-2	NA	CASSKTQGAHYGYTF	TGCGCCAGCAGCAAAACGCAGGGGGCGCACTATGGCTACACCTTC
NA	TRBV6-1	TRBJ2-7	NA	CASRERTGSYEQYF	TGTGCCAGTCGGGAGAGGACAGGCTCCTACGAGCAGTACTTC
NA	TRBV2	TRBJ2-7	NA	CASSVPGGYEQYF	TGTGCCAGCAGTGTCCCAGGAGGCTACGAGCAGTACTTC
TRBD1	TRBV6-2/TRBV6-3	TRBJ1-2	NA	CASSRGGARYGYTF	TGTGCCAGCAGTAGAGGGGGCGCCCGGTATGGCTACACCTTC
TRBD2	TRBV5-1	TRBJ2-1	NA	CASTIVSGGSYNEQFF	TGCGCCAGCACGATTGTGAGCGGGGGCTCCTACAATGAGCAGTTCTTC
NA	TRBV6-1	TRBJ1-2	NA	CASSQGDYGYTF	TGTGCCAGCAGTCAGGGTGACTATGGCTACACCTTC
TRBD1	TRBV5-1	TRBJ1-6	NA	CASSLRGQGDSPLHF	TGCGCCAGCAGCTTGAGAGGACAGGGGGATTCACCCCTCCACTTT
NA	TRBV6-5	TRBJ2-3	NA	CASSYSRGQGTDTQYF	TGTGCCAGCAGTTACTCGAGGGGCCAGGGAACAGATACGCAGTATTTT
TRBD1	TRBV4-1	TRBJ1-5	NA	CASSQDTGQSNQPQHF	TGCGCCAGCAGCCAAGATACGGGACAGAGCAATCAGCCCCAGCATTTT
NA	TRBV7-9	TRBJ2-2	NA	CASSLAGWAAGELFF	TGTGCCAGCAGCTTAGCGGGCTGGGCGGCCGGGGAGCTGTTTTTT
NA	TRBV7-8	TRBJ1-3	NA	CASSEMTASRNTIYF	TGTGCCAGCAGCGAAATGACGGCTAGTCGAAACACCATATATTTT